Included here is one T cell receptor (beta chain) sequence, with context. This record comes from a study of blood T cell repertoires in COVID-19. Study-wide context: Donors in the United States, Italy and Spain gave samples during acute or convalescent COVID-19. PBMCs, B-cell-depleted T cells, or T cells were the source of the cDNA or gDNA that made up the material.

Per the original methods: For nucleated cells, counts were estimated from reference gene primer amplification. Here immunoSEQ multiplex PCR was the method, and the copy in TCRdb shows in-frame clones only, minus some. V, J and clone size derive from that table, while D and trimming were established from the DNA sequence. In the table there are under 15,000 clones, 65% to 85% of which are singletons. The CDR3 runs 16 residues. V dropped 3 bases and J dropped 5; count of bases not matched to a gene: 5. Looked up from germline, CDR1 is SGDLS and CDR2 is YYNGEE. The clonotype originates from a human donor in a cohort sampled during active COVID-19. The specimen sequenced was peripheral blood. The chain is built from TRBV9 and TRBJ2-1, with TRBD2 matching 13 bases. The CDR3, as DNA: TGTGCCAGCAGCGACAGGACTAGCGGGAGTCACAATGAGCAGTTCTTC. Amino acid sequence: CASSDRTSGSHNEQFF.